This TCR beta chain was identified during a study of blood T cells in healthy people across ages. Through a sample-barcoded 5' primer and a J-beta primer mix, a second PCR was run for roughly 6 to 11 cycles. TCRdb used MiXCR to reprocess the 5' RACE reads, holding one entry per CDR3 protein. The sample lists 600,000 or so distinct CDR3 sequences, 40% to 50% occurring once. To note about this clonotype: The antigen is unknown.

Isolation recovered at least 6.5 million PBMCs from every sample. The CDR3 is 15 amino acids. Per the germline V gene, CDR1 is DFQATT and CDR2 is SNEGSKA (reference sequence). Trimming stripped 3 bases from V and 5 bases from J, with 14 bases between. Study-wide findings and caveats: Higher diversity and more naive CD4+ cells were features of long-lived donors, compared to aged donors. Correlation between TCR beta diversity and naive T cell percentage was strong.

The J gene is TRBJ1-6, the V gene TRBV20-1; D uncertain. The sample taken for sequencing was blood. This sequence was found in a man older than 75 in good health. The CDR3 nucleotides read TGCAGTGCTAGGATTCCGGAGGGAAATAATTCACCCCTCCACTTT. This encodes CSARIPEGNNSPLHF.